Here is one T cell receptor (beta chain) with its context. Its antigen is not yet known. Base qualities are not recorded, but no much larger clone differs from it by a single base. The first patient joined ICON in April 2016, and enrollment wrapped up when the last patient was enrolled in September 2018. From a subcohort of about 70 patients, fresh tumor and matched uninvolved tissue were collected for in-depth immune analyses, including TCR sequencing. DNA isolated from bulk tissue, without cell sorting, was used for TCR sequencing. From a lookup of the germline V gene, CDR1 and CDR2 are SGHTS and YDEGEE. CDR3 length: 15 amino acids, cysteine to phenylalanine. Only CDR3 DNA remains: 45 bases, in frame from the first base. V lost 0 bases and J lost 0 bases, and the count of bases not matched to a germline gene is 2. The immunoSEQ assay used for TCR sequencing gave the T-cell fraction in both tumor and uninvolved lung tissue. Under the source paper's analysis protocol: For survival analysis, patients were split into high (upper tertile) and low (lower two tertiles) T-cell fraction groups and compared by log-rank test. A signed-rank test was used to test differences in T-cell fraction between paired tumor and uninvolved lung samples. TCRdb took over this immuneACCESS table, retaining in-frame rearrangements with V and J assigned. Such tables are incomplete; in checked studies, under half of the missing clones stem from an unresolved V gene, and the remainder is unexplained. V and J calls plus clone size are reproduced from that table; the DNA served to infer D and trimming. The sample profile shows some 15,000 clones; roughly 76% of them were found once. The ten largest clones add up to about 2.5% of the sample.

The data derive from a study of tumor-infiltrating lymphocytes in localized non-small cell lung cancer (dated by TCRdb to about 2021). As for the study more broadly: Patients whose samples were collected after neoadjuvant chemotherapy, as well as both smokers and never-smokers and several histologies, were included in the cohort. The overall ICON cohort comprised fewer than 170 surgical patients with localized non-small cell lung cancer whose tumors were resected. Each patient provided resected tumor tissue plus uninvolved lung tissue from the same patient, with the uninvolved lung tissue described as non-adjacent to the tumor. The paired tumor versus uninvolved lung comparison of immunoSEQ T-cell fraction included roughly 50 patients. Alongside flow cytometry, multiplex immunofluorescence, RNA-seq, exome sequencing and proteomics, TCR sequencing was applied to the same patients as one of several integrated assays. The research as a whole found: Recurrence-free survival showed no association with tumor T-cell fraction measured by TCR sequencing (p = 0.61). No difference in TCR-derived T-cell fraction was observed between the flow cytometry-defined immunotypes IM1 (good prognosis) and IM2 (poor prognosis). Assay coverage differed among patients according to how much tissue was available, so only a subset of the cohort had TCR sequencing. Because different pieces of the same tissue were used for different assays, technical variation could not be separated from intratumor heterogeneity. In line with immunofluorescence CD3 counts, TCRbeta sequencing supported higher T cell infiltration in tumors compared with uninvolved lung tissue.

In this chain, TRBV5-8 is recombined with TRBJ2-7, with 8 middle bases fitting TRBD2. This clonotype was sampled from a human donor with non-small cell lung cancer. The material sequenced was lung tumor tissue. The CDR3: CASSLGLAGSYEQYF. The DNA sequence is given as TGTGCCAGCAGCTTGGGGCTAGCGGGCTCCTACGAGCAGTACTTC.